The rows below give T cell receptor beta chains drawn from one sample of a study of cytomegalovirus exposure and HLA in healthy donors. The data were produced by immunoSEQ multiplex PCR, yet TCRdb's version contains in-frame clones alone and is incomplete. The sample includes 70,000 to 75,000 clones, approximately 94% of them seen just once. The sequencing sample was made of PBMCs. The receptors were gathered from a woman between 18 and 29 years old in good health and CMV-seronegative. The CDR3 runs from the conserved cysteine through the conserved F or W. D genes are given only for firm matches. Rows may omit the clone size; those that give it use once, few, many or a size class.

TRBD2	-	TRBJ2-3	TRBV6-4	TGTGCCAGCAGAGCAAGCGGGGGGGCCGCGGATACGCAGTATTTT	CASRASGGAADTQYF
-	-	TRBJ2-7	TRBV7-9	TGTGCCAGCAGCTTAGACGACTCTGACTACGAGCAGTACTTC	CASSLDDSDYEQYF
TRBD2	-	TRBJ2-3	TRBV13	TGTGCCAGCAGCTTGGTTACTAGCGGGGGGGATACGCAGTATTTT	CASSLVTSGGDTQYF
-	-	TRBJ1-2	TRBV18	TGTGCCAGCTCACCAGGGGGCGACTATGGCTACACCTTC	CASSPGGDYGYTF
-	-	TRBJ2-2	TRBV7-2	TGTGCCAGCAGCTTACATGTAGTGCTAGCTTCGAACACCGGGGAGCTGTTTTTT	CASSLHVVLASNTGELFF
TRBD1	-	TRBJ1-5	TRBV6-1	TGTGCCAGCAGGAGGACAGGGTATAGCAATCAGCCCCAGCATTTT	CASRRTGYSNQPQHF
-	-	TRBJ2-5	TRBV11-2	TGTGCCAGCAGCCGTCGTGAAGGGGGTAGTAAAGAGACCCAGTACTTC	CASSRREGGSKETQYF
-	-	TRBJ1-2	TRBV28	TGTGCCAGCCACTCGACAGGCAGTGGCTACACCTTC	CASHSTGSGYTF
-	few	TRBJ2-7	TRBV15	TGTGCCACCAGCAGAGGAGAGGAGGACCTCCACGAGCAGTACTTC	CATSRGEEDLHEQYF
TRBD1	-	TRBJ1-3	TRBV6-5	TGTGCCAGCAGTTCGCGACAGGGGAGCACCATATATTTT	CASSSRQGSTIYF
TRBD1	-	TRBJ2-7	TRBV27	TGTGCCAGCAGTCTGACAGGGAGCTCCTACGAGCAGTACTTC	CASSLTGSSYEQYF
TRBD2	-	TRBJ2-5	TRBV29-1	TGCAGCGTTGAATTTACTAGCGGGAGGGGGGAGACCCAGTACTTC	CSVEFTSGRGETQYF
-	-	TRBJ1-2	TRBV5-5	TGTGCCAGCAGCTTGTATACGACAGGCGAATATGGCTACACCTTC	CASSLYTTGEYGYTF
TRBD1	-	TRBJ1-1	TRBV7-8	TGTGCCAGCAGCTTAGTGGCCCCAGGGGGATTAAGTGAAGCTTTCTTT	CASSLVAPGGLSEAFF
-	once	TRBJ1-6	TRBV6-5	TGTGCCAGCAGGACGCCCCAGGGCTATTCACCCCTCCACTTT	CASRTPQGYSPLHF
TRBD1	-	TRBJ1-1	TRBV19	TGTGCCAGTTTATCCCCACAGGGGGCTAGGGTGAACACTGAAGCTTTCTTT	CASLSPQGARVNTEAFF
TRBD1	-	TRBJ2-6	TRBV4-3	TGCGCCAGCAGCCAAGGCGACAGGGGGACTGGGGCCAACGTCCTGACTTTC	CASSQGDRGTGANVLTF
-	-	TRBJ1-2	TRBV2	TGTGCCAGCAGTGATGAGACAACCAAGATTGGTGGCTACACCTTC	CASSDETTKIGGYTF
-	-	TRBJ1-1	TRBV30	TGTGCCTGGAGTGTAAGACAGACCCTGAACACTGAAGCTTTCTTT	CAWSVRQTLNTEAFF
TRBD1	-	TRBJ1-3	TRBV9	TGTGCCAGCAGCCCGACAGGGCAAGGAAACACCATATATTTT	CASSPTGQGNTIYF
-	-	TRBJ1-2	TRBV7-9	TGTGCCAGCAGCGGCCAGGGGTACAACTATGGCTACACCTTC	CASSGQGYNYGYTF
TRBD1	few	TRBJ2-3	TRBV27	TGTGCCAGCAGCCCCGCGACAGGGATAGATACGCAGTATTTT	CASSPATGIDTQYF